This entry lists 23 T cell receptor beta chains sequenced from one sample in a study of OX40 agonist ivuxolimab in advanced cancers. The repertoire was sequenced with immunoSEQ multiplex PCR; TCRdb's copy has only in-frame clones and lacks some. Among over 45,000 clones, approximately 80% were seen once, and the ten largest hold 4.4%. The material sequenced was CD4+ or CD8+ T cells sorted from blood, taken in a trial of the OX40 agonist ivuxolimab. Source of these receptors: an adult with an advanced solid tumor such as melanoma, head and neck, liver or kidney cancer.

V usage is TRBV5-6 and J usage is TRBJ2-7; 10 bases fit TRBD2. This CDR3 spans 15 amino acids. V shed 4 bases and J 1 base; nucleotides not matched to a gene: 5. CDR1 and CDR2 from the germline V gene are SGHDT and YYEEEE. For the CDR3, the DNA is TGTGCCAGCAGCCCAATGACTAGCGGGTCCTACGAGCAGTACTTC. Its protein is CASSPMTSGSYEQYF.

This chain connects TRBV5-1 to TRBJ2-2; no firm D call. The CDR3 is 14 amino acids. The V and J ends lost 0 bases and 4 bases respectively, with 7 bases between them. Germline assignment: CDR1 SGHRS and CDR2 YFSETQ. This CDR3 is CASSLEPSTGELFF. CDR3 coding DNA: TGCGCCAGCAGCTTGGAGCCTTCCACCGGGGAGCTGTTTTTT.

About this clone itself: The junction and the germline gene differ at one end; a read error may be behind it. The gene calls are TRBV6-1 and TRBJ2-5; 8 nucleotides line up with TRBD1. Germline CDR1 and CDR2: MNHNS and SASEGT. The CDR3 covers 15 residues. CDR3 in amino acids: CASGNRWTGQDTQYF. In nucleotides, the CDR3 is TGTGCCAGCGGTAACAGATGGACAGGGCAAGACACCCAGTACTTC.

This rearrangement joins TRBV19 to TRBJ2-4; D is perhaps TRBD2 (7 bases). From germline, CDR1 is LNHDA and CDR2 SQIVND (reference sequence). Trimming removed 6 bases from V and 8 bases from J, with 17 bases in between. The CDR3 spans 14 residues. CDR3: CASRQGEGRDIQYF. The CDR3 DNA is TGTGCCAGTAGACAGGGTGAGGGGAGGGACATTCAGTACTTC. Complete variable domain (other parts from reference TRBV19 and TRBJ2-4): DGGITQSPKYLFRKEGQNVTLSCEQNLNHDAMYWYRQDPGQGLRLIYYSQIVNDFQKGDIAEGYSVSREKKESFPLTVTSAQKNPTAFYLCASRQGEGRDIQYFGAGTRLSVL.

This chain joins TRBV7-3 and TRBJ2-2; D gene unclear. The CDR3 sequence is 13 residues long. V lost 5 bases and J 5 bases, leaving 9 bases between the germline ends. Germline loops: CDR1 SGHTA, CDR2 FQGTGA. The CDR3 sequence is CASSPVGTGELFF. DNA of the CDR3: TGTGCCAGCAGCCCCGTTGGGACCGGGGAGCTGTTTTTT. Together with reference TRBV7-3 and TRBJ2-2, the CDR3 gives the full variable domain: GAGVSQTPSNKVTEKGKYVELRCDPISGHTALYWYRQSLGQGPEFLIYFQGTGAADDSGLPNDRFFAVRPEGSVSTLKIQRTERGDSAVYLCASSPVGTGELFFGEGSRLTVL.

This sequence joins TRBV7-9 and TRBJ2-2, with D hard to call. Germline CDR1 reads SEHNR; CDR2 reads FQNEAQ (reference sequence). Trimming took off 5 bases at V and 5 bases at J, with 9 bases between the two ends. The CDR3 length is 13 residues. The DNA for the CDR3 is TGTGCCAGCAGCCCCGTTGGGACCGGGGAGCTGTTTTTT. It codes for CASSPVGTGELFF.

This chain joins TRBV2 and TRBJ2-3; D may be TRBD2 (5 bases). The CDR3 runs to 13 residues. Trimming took off 4 bases at V and 2 bases at J, with 7 bases between the two ends. CDR1 SNHLY and CDR2 FYNNEI come from the germline V gene. CDR3 protein: CASSGGSTDTQYF. The CDR3 nucleotides are TGTGCCAGCAGTGGAGGGTCCACAGATACGCAGTATTTT.

The chain carries TRBV11-3 and TRBJ1-5, with a weak D call TRBD1 (6 bases). Trimming took off 7 bases at V and 0 bases at J, with 25 bases between the two ends. Per germline, CDR1 SGHNT and CDR2 YENEEA. The CDR3 runs to 19 residues. The chain's CDR3 is CASTRGRGSAIYSNQPQHF. The CDR3 region has the DNA TGTGCCAGCACCCGAGGGAGGGGGTCAGCAATCTATAGCAATCAGCCCCAGCATTTT.

V gene TRBV5-8 combines with J gene TRBJ1-5; D remains unclear. V lost 4 bases and J lost 3, with 14 bases in between. The germline CDR1 and CDR2 sequences are SGHTS and YDEGEE. The CDR3 is 15 amino acids. The CDR3 here is CASSPGQRYNQPQHF. The CDR3 bases are TGTGCCAGCAGCCCCGGGCAGCGATACAATCAGCCCCAGCATTTT.

J is TRBJ1-3 and V is TRBV19; D ambiguous. In germline, CDR1 is LNHDA, CDR2 SQIVND (reference sequence). Trimming removed 3 bases at V and 0 bases at J, with 15 bases between. The CDR3 sequence is 17 residues long. Here the CDR3 DNA reads TGTGCCAGTAGTATGGGCGGACCTTTGAGCTCTGGAAACACCATATATTTT. Its protein is CASSMGGPLSSGNTIYF.

The rearrangement uses TRBV7-7 and TRBJ1-4; 7 bases are a match to TRBD1. The V segment lost 4 bases and the J segment 3 bases; nucleotides outside the gene matches: 2. CDR1 is SSHAT, CDR2 FNYEAQ, per germline (reference sequence). The length of the CDR3 is 14 residues. DNA for the CDR3: TGTGCCAGCAGCTCCGGGACAGCTAATGAAAAACTGTTTTTT. The encoded protein is CASSSGTANEKLFF.

For the CDR3, the DNA is TGTGCCAGCAGTTCCTATCGTCGCTCTCGGACTAGCGGACCCAATGAGCAGTTCTTC. Encoded protein: CASSSYRRSRTSGPNEQFF. The V and J genes are TRBV27 and TRBJ2-1; TRBD2 agrees at 10 bases. Trimming removed 4 bases from V and 6 bases from J; junction bases left unmatched: 18. CDR1 and CDR2 (germline): MNHEY, SMNVEV (reference sequence). There are 19 residues in the CDR3.

The rearrangement links TRBV6-1 to TRBJ1-4; D gene ambiguous. CDR1 is MNHNS and CDR2 is SASEGT in the germline V gene. The length of the CDR3 is 15 residues. V was trimmed by 4 bases and J by 4 bases, leaving 13 bases between them. DNA for the CDR3: TGTGCCAGCAGTGTCGACGCATCCTTTAATGAAAAACTGTTTTTT. Translated: CASSVDASFNEKLFF.

The V and J genes are TRBV6-5 and TRBJ2-1; no firm D call. V gave up 5 bases and J gave up 9 bases, with 2 bases separating them. Germline loops: CDR1 MNHEY, CDR2 SVGAGI. The CDR3 extends over 9 amino acids. CDR3 DNA sequence: TGTGCCAGCAGTAGTGAGCAGTTCTTC. Translating gives CASSSEQFF.

The V call is TRBV18, the J call TRBJ1-1; TRBD1 matches at 9 bases. Trimming cost V 6 bases and J 5 bases; bases outside gene matches: 4. Germline loops: CDR1 KGHSH, CDR2 LQKENI. This CDR3 is 13 amino acids long. The CDR3 protein is CASSRQGGTEAFF. The CDR3 nucleotides are TGTGCCAGCTCTCGACAGGGGGGGACTGAAGCTTTCTTT.

This clone was recorded a few times. This sequence joins TRBV7-9 and TRBJ1-2; tentatively, D is TRBD1 (6 bases). The CDR3 length is 15 residues. V lost 6 bases, J lost 5 bases, and 19 bases lay in between. Germline CDR1 reads SEHNR; CDR2 reads FQNEAQ (reference sequence). The CDR3 region has the DNA TGTGCCAGCAGAGAAACACAGGGAGGGACTTATGGCTACACCTTC. Translation gives CASRETQGGTYGYTF.

The chain's CDR3 is CASSLGGESSYEQYF. The CDR3 nucleotides are TGTGCCAGCAGCTTAGGCGGCGAGAGCTCCTACGAGCAGTACTTC. The J gene is TRBJ2-7, the V gene TRBV11-3; no definite D call. Germline assignment: CDR1 SGHNT and CDR2 YENEEA. The CDR3 runs to 15 residues. V was clipped by 1 base and J by 0 bases, with 10 bases between them.

V and J are TRBV28 and TRBJ2-4; the D gene is possibly TRBD2 (5 bases). The germline CDR1 and CDR2 sequences are MDHEN and SYDVKM. This CDR3 comprises 15 residues. Trimming left V 5 bases short and J 5 bases short, with 16 bases between. The CDR3 loop reads CASSPTSGVENIQYF. The CDR3 coding sequence is TGTGCCAGCAGTCCTACCTCCGGGGTAGAAAACATTCAGTACTTC.

The genes are TRBV14 and TRBJ2-7; the D gene could be TRBD1 or TRBD2 (5 bases each). Germline V gives CDR1 SGHDN, CDR2 FVKESK. V was pared by 0 bases and J by 2 bases, with 11 bases between. The CDR3 has 15 residues. This CDR3 reads CASSQDPGPPYEQYF. CDR3 in DNA: TGTGCCAGCAGCCAAGACCCGGGACCGCCCTACGAGCAGTACTTC. Based on the CDR3 plus reference TRBV14 and TRBJ2-7, the full variable domain is EAGVTQFPSHSVIEKGQTVTLRCDPISGHDNLYWYRRVMGKEIKFLLHFVKESKQDESGMPNNRFLAERTGGTYSTLKVQPAELEDSGVYFCASSQDPGPPYEQYFGPGTRLTVT.

This clone has more than one count but fewer than ten. The V call is TRBV14, the J call TRBJ2-7; a possible D gene is TRBD1 (5 bases). V was cut by 4 bases and J by 2 bases, with 21 bases left in between. CDR1 and CDR2 (germline): SGHDN, FVKESK. The CDR3 length is 17 residues. CDR3 region: CASSPYAGAGSTYEQYF. The CDR3, as DNA: TGTGCCAGCAGCCCATACGCTGGGGCCGGCTCCACCTACGAGCAGTACTTC.

V and J are TRBV29-1 and TRBJ1-1; D unresolved. Germline V gives CDR1 SQVTM, CDR2 ANQGSEA. The length of the CDR3 is 14 residues. Trimming stripped 2 bases from V and 4 bases from J, with 14 bases between. The DNA for the CDR3 is TGCAGCGTTGAAAGGGAACAGTGGGGCACTGAAGCTTTCTTT. This codes for CSVEREQWGTEAFF.

The V and J genes are TRBV6-1 and TRBJ1-2; 7 bases align to TRBD1. V trimming: 10 bases; J trimming: 5 bases; junction bases outside the gene matches: 4. The length of the CDR3 is 11 residues. Germline V gene data show CDR1 as MNHNS and CDR2 as SASEGT. The DNA of the CDR3 is TGTGCCAAGGGACAGCTATATGGCTACACCTTC. Protein product: CAKGQLYGYTF.

V and J are TRBV27 and TRBJ2-7, with D perhaps TRBD2 (7 bases). This CDR3 contains 15 residues. CDR1 and CDR2 from the germline V gene are MNHEY and SMNVEV (reference sequence). Trimming pared 5 bases from V and 6 bases from J, leaving 20 bases between. DNA for the CDR3: TGTGCCAGCAGTGGGGGGGAGGGGGGCTACGGCGAGCAGTACTTC. It yields the protein CASSGGEGGYGEQYF.